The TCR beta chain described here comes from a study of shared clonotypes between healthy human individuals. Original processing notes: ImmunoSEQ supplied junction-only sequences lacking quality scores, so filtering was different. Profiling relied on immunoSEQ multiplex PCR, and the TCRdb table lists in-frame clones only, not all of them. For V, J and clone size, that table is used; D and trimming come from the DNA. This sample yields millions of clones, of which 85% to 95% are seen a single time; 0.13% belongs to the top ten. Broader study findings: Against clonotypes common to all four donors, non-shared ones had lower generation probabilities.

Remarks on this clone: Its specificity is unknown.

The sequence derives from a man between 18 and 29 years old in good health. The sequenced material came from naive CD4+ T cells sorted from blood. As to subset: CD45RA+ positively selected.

In DNA form, the CDR3 reads TGTGCCAGCAGCCAAAGCGAGAGCTACGAGCAGTACTTC. As protein: CASSQSESYEQYF. The chain is built from TRBV7-2 and TRBJ2-7, with D uncertain. V was cut by 5 bases and J by 3 bases, with 11 bases left in between. The CDR3 loop spans 13 amino acids. Per germline, CDR1 SGHTA and CDR2 FQGNSA. The full variable domain, completed using reference TRBV7-2 and TRBJ2-7, is GAGVSQSPSNKVTEKGKDVELRCDPISGHTALYWYRQSLGQGLEFLIYFQGNSAPDKSGLPSDRFSAERTGGSVSTLTIQRTQQEDSAVYLCASSQSESYEQYFGPGTRLTVT.